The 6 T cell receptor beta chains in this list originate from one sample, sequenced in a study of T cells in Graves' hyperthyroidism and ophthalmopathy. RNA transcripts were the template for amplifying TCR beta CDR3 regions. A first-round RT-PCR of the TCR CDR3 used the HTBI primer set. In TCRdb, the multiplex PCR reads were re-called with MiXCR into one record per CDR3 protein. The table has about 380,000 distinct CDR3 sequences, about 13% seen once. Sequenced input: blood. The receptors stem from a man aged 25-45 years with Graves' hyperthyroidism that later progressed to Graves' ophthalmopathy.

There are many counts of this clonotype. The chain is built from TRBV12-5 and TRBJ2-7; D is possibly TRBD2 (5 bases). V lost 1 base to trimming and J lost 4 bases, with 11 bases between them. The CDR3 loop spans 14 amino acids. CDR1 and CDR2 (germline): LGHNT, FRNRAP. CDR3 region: CASGLGGSRYEQYF. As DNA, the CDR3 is TGTGCTAGTGGTTTGGGAGGGAGTCGGTACGAGCAGTACTTC.

This CDR3 is CASSLDARPGGYTF. CDR3 sequence (DNA): TGTGCCAGCAGCTTAGACGCCCGGCCCGGTGGCTACACCTTC. V and J are TRBV7-2 and TRBJ1-2; D is undetermined. Germline CDR1 reads SGHTA; CDR2 reads FQGNSA. The V end lost 1 base, the J end lost 7 bases, and 13 bases lay between the germline ends. The CDR3 loop spans 14 amino acids.

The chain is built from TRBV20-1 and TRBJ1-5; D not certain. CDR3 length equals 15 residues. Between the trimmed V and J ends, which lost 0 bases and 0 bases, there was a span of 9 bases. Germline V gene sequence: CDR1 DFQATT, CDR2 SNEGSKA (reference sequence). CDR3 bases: TGCAGTGCTAGAGATCGAGGATATAGCAATCAGCCCCAGCATTTT. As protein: CSARDRGYSNQPQHF.

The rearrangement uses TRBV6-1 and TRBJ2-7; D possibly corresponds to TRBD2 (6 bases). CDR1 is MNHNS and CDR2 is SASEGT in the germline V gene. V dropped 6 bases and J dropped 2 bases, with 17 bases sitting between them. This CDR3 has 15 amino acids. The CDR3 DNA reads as TGTGCCAGCAGGGAACCGGGGGAGGTTACCTACGAGCAGTACTTC. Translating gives CASREPGEVTYEQYF.

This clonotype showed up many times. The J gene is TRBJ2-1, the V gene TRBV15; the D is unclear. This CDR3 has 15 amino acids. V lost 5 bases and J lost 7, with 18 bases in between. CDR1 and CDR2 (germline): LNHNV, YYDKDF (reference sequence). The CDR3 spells CATSSFGDKENEQFF. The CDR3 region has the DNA TGTGCCACCAGCTCTTTTGGCGACAAAGAAAATGAGCAGTTCTTC.

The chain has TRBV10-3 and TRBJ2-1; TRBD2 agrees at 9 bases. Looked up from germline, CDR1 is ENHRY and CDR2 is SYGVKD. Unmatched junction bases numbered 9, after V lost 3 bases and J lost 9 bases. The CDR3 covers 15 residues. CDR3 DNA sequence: TGTGCCATCAGTGACCGAATAGCGGGGGAACCTGAGCAGTTCTTC. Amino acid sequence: CAISDRIAGEPEQFF.